The rows below give T cell receptor beta chains drawn from one sample of a study of T cells in tumors after PD-1 blockade. The repertoire was sequenced with immunoSEQ multiplex PCR; TCRdb's copy has only in-frame clones and lacks some. The sample lists tens of thousands of clones; around 85% were seen once. The sequencing used PBMCs, collected before anti-PD-1 therapy. These receptors were collected from a human donor with advanced basal cell or squamous cell carcinoma (not recorded which). Each CDR3 is given with its conserved first and last residue. Each record gives: CDR3 protein, CDR3 DNA, J gene, clone size, D gene, V gene. A D gene is named only where the DNA matches it firmly. For some rows the clone size is stated as once, few or many, or as a class when expanded; others skip it.

CDR3aa: CASSPSVDWRVNEQFF; CDR3nt: TGTGCCAGCAGCCCCTCAGTGGATTGGAGGGTGAATGAGCAGTTCTTC; j_gene: TRBJ2-1; abundance: .; d_gene: .; v_gene: TRBV11-3
CDR3aa: CASSDIEGWRSSYEQYF; CDR3nt: TGTGCCAGCAGTGATATTGAGGGCTGGAGGAGCTCCTACGAGCAGTACTTC; j_gene: TRBJ2-7; abundance: .; d_gene: .; v_gene: TRBV6-1
CDR3aa: CAGRRQRSTGELFF; CDR3nt: TGTGCCGGGCGTAGGCAGCGGAGCACCGGGGAGCTGTTTTTT; j_gene: TRBJ2-2; abundance: .; d_gene: .; v_gene: TRBV28
CDR3aa: CASTEGAGGTGELFF; CDR3nt: TGTGCCAGTACCGAGGGGGCAGGGGGGACCGGGGAGCTGTTTTTT; j_gene: TRBJ2-2; abundance: .; d_gene: .; v_gene: TRBV19
CDR3aa: CASSPFQETQYF; CDR3nt: TGTGCCAGCAGCCCATTCCAAGAGACCCAGTACTTC; j_gene: TRBJ2-5; abundance: .; d_gene: .; v_gene: TRBV2
CDR3aa: CASSLESIGEQYF; CDR3nt: TGCGCCAGCAGCTTGGAGAGTATAGGCGAGCAGTACTTC; j_gene: TRBJ2-7; abundance: few; d_gene: .; v_gene: TRBV5-1
CDR3aa: CASSPLRGLSYEQYF; CDR3nt: TGTGCCAGCAGTCCCCTCCGGGGCCTCTCCTACGAGCAGTACTTC; j_gene: TRBJ2-7; abundance: .; d_gene: .; v_gene: TRBV6-2/TRBV6-3
CDR3aa: CASRVGGEIPHEQYF; CDR3nt: TGTGCCAGCAGGGTCGGGGGAGAGATTCCCCACGAGCAGTACTTC; j_gene: TRBJ2-7; abundance: few; d_gene: .; v_gene: TRBV2
CDR3aa: CASSPRTDMNTEAFF; CDR3nt: TGTGCCAGCAGTCCTCGGACAGACATGAACACTGAAGCTTTCTTT; j_gene: TRBJ1-1; abundance: .; d_gene: .; v_gene: TRBV25-1
CDR3aa: CASTFSQGSGTDTQYF; CDR3nt: TGTGCCAGCACCTTCTCACAGGGATCGGGCACAGATACGCAGTATTTT; j_gene: TRBJ2-3; abundance: .; d_gene: .; v_gene: TRBV6-6
CDR3aa: CSVAVRTDTGELFF; CDR3nt: TGCAGCGTAGCCGTTAGGACGGACACCGGGGAGCTGTTTTTT; j_gene: TRBJ2-2; abundance: .; d_gene: .; v_gene: TRBV29-1
CDR3aa: CASSETARQGSYEQYF; CDR3nt: TGTGCCAGCAGTGAAACCGCCCGACAGGGTAGCTACGAGCAGTACTTC; j_gene: TRBJ2-7; abundance: .; d_gene: TRBD1; v_gene: TRBV2
CDR3aa: CATSREIAGGWGFEETQYF; CDR3nt: TGTGCCACCAGCAGAGAAATCGCGGGGGGTTGGGGGTTCGAGGAGACCCAGTACTTC; j_gene: TRBJ2-5; abundance: .; d_gene: TRBD2; v_gene: TRBV15
CDR3aa: CASSLGNRANGYTF; CDR3nt: TGTGCCAGCAGCTTAGGGAACAGGGCGAATGGCTACACCTTC; j_gene: TRBJ1-2; abundance: .; d_gene: .; v_gene: TRBV7-2
CDR3aa: CASSYVHEQYF; CDR3nt: TGTGCCAGCAGTTACGTCCACGAGCAGTACTTC; j_gene: TRBJ2-7; abundance: once; d_gene: .; v_gene: TRBV6-2/TRBV6-3
CDR3aa: CASSEAANYGYTF; CDR3nt: TGTGCCAGCAGTGAGGCAGCTAACTATGGCTACACCTTC; j_gene: TRBJ1-2; abundance: .; d_gene: .; v_gene: TRBV2
CDR3aa: CASSLNPGTTYSYEQYF; CDR3nt: TGTGCCAGCAGCTTAAACCCCGGGACAACCTATTCCTACGAGCAGTACTTC; j_gene: TRBJ2-7; abundance: few; d_gene: .; v_gene: TRBV5-6
CDR3aa: CASSFSAGGGHEQYF; CDR3nt: TGTGCCAGCAGTTTCTCAGCGGGAGGGGGCCACGAGCAGTACTTC; j_gene: TRBJ2-7; abundance: .; d_gene: TRBD2; v_gene: TRBV28
CDR3aa: CASSENLDPIYF; CDR3nt: TGCGCCAGCAGTGAGAACCTGGATCCTATATATTTT; j_gene: TRBJ1-3; abundance: .; d_gene: .; v_gene: TRBV10-1
CDR3aa: CASSISGSRQYF; CDR3nt: TGCGCCAGCAGCATTAGCGGGAGTAGGCAGTATTTT; j_gene: TRBJ2-3; abundance: .; d_gene: TRBD2; v_gene: TRBV5-1
CDR3aa: CASSMNMGETQYF; CDR3nt: TGTGCCAGTAGTATGAACATGGGAGAGACCCAGTACTTC; j_gene: TRBJ2-5; abundance: .; d_gene: .; v_gene: TRBV19
CDR3aa: CSASGLLYNEQFF; CDR3nt: TGCAGCGCCTCGGGACTACTCTACAATGAGCAGTTCTTC; j_gene: TRBJ2-1; abundance: few; d_gene: TRBD2; v_gene: TRBV29-1
CDR3aa: CASSLLSPVEKFF; CDR3nt: TGTGCCAGCAGCTTATTAAGTCCCGTGGAAAAGTTCTTC; j_gene: TRBJ2-1; abundance: few; d_gene: .; v_gene: TRBV7-2
CDR3aa: CASSHLGRTSYEQYF; CDR3nt: TGTGCCAGCAGCCACCTGGGACGGACAAGCTACGAGCAGTACTTC; j_gene: TRBJ2-7; abundance: .; d_gene: .; v_gene: TRBV3-1/TRBV3-2
CDR3aa: CASSSLMNTEAFF; CDR3nt: TGTGCCAGCAGTTCCCTGATGAACACTGAAGCTTTCTTT; j_gene: TRBJ1-1; abundance: once; d_gene: .; v_gene: TRBV6-5
CDR3aa: CASSLDTPRGQFF; CDR3nt: TGTGCCAGCAGTTTGGACACCCCGAGGGGGCAGTTCTTC; j_gene: TRBJ2-1; abundance: .; d_gene: .; v_gene: TRBV6-5
CDR3aa: CASSQSGQAVNTEAFF; CDR3nt: TGCGCCAGCAGCCAAAGCGGACAGGCGGTGAACACTGAAGCTTTCTTT; j_gene: TRBJ1-1; abundance: .; d_gene: TRBD1; v_gene: TRBV4-1
CDR3aa: CASSLLTSWTGEKLFF; CDR3nt: TGTGCCAGCAGCTTACTGACGTCGTGGACGGGGGAAAAACTGTTTTTT; j_gene: TRBJ1-4; abundance: .; d_gene: .; v_gene: TRBV7-8
CDR3aa: CASTGDIYEQYF; CDR3nt: TGTGCCAGCACTGGGGACATCTACGAGCAGTACTTC; j_gene: TRBJ2-7; abundance: .; d_gene: .; v_gene: TRBV5-8
CDR3aa: CASSVEVTAWGYTF; CDR3nt: TGCGCCAGCAGCGTTGAGGTGACCGCCTGGGGCTACACCTTC; j_gene: TRBJ1-2; abundance: .; d_gene: .; v_gene: TRBV5-1
CDR3aa: CASRAPQGIHYEQYF; CDR3nt: TGTGCCAGCAGAGCACCACAGGGGATCCACTACGAGCAGTACTTC; j_gene: TRBJ2-7; abundance: .; d_gene: TRBD1; v_gene: TRBV28
CDR3aa: CAWKIGGRPFYEQYF; CDR3nt: TGTGCCTGGAAGATCGGCGGGAGGCCCTTTTACGAGCAGTACTTC; j_gene: TRBJ2-7; abundance: once; d_gene: TRBD2; v_gene: TRBV30
CDR3aa: CSFSSGSSTDTQYF; CDR3nt: TGCAGCTTTTCGAGCGGGAGTAGCACAGATACGCAGTATTTT; j_gene: TRBJ2-3; abundance: .; d_gene: TRBD2; v_gene: TRBV29-1
CDR3aa: CAISPGLAEAGELFF; CDR3nt: TGTGCCATCAGTCCCGGACTAGCGGAGGCCGGGGAGCTGTTTTTT; j_gene: TRBJ2-2; abundance: once; d_gene: TRBD2; v_gene: TRBV10-3
CDR3aa: CASSPGVAGSYEQYF; CDR3nt: TGTGCCAGCTCCCCCGGGGTAGCGGGGAGCTACGAGCAGTACTTC; j_gene: TRBJ2-7; abundance: .; d_gene: TRBD2; v_gene: TRBV18
CDR3aa: CASSLNSGANVLTF; CDR3nt: TGTGCCAGCAGCTTAAACTCTGGGGCCAACGTCCTGACTTTC; j_gene: TRBJ2-6; abundance: .; d_gene: .; v_gene: TRBV7-9
CDR3aa: CASSSLSTDTQYF; CDR3nt: TGTGCCAGCAGCTCCCTCAGCACAGATACGCAGTATTTT; j_gene: TRBJ2-3; abundance: .; d_gene: .; v_gene: TRBV7-8
CDR3aa: CSVEPGRYNEQFF; CDR3nt: TGCAGCGTTGAACCGGGCAGATACAATGAGCAGTTCTTC; j_gene: TRBJ2-1; abundance: few; d_gene: .; v_gene: TRBV29-1
CDR3aa: CASSLSSSGANVLTF; CDR3nt: TGTGCCAGCAGCTTAAGCAGCTCTGGGGCCAACGTCCTGACTTTC; j_gene: TRBJ2-6; abundance: few; d_gene: .; v_gene: TRBV5-5
CDR3aa: CASGGGRKDTQYF; CDR3nt: TGTGCCAGCGGGGGGGGGCGGAAAGATACGCAGTATTTT; j_gene: TRBJ2-3; abundance: .; d_gene: .; v_gene: TRBV6-5
CDR3aa: CASKGTANTGELFF; CDR3nt: TGCGCCAGTAAGGGGACAGCGAACACCGGGGAGCTGTTTTTT; j_gene: TRBJ2-2; abundance: .; d_gene: TRBD1; v_gene: TRBV10-2
CDR3aa: CASSPRNNEQFF; CDR3nt: TGTGCCAGCTCCCCCAGAAACAATGAGCAGTTCTTC; j_gene: TRBJ2-1; abundance: .; d_gene: .; v_gene: TRBV6-5
CDR3aa: CASSRHGRHSGANVLTF; CDR3nt: TGTGCCAGTAGCCGTCACGGACGGCACTCTGGGGCCAACGTCCTGACTTTC; j_gene: TRBJ2-6; abundance: .; d_gene: .; v_gene: TRBV19
CDR3aa: CASSLPGTDGNTIYF; CDR3nt: TGTGCCAGCAGTCTTCCCGGGACAGACGGAAACACCATATATTTT; j_gene: TRBJ1-3; abundance: .; d_gene: TRBD1; v_gene: TRBV6-2/TRBV6-3
CDR3aa: CASGQRQGAKNIQYF; CDR3nt: TGTGCTAGTGGCCAACGACAGGGGGCCAAAAACATTCAGTACTTC; j_gene: TRBJ2-4; abundance: .; d_gene: TRBD1; v_gene: TRBV12-5
CDR3aa: CASSFDPTRAQYF; CDR3nt: TGTGCCAGCAGTTTCGATCCCACCCGAGCCCAGTACTTC; j_gene: TRBJ2-5; abundance: .; d_gene: .; v_gene: TRBV28
CDR3aa: CASSSPGATSNQPQHF; CDR3nt: TGTGCCAGCAGCTCTCCAGGGGCGACTAGCAATCAGCCCCAGCATTTT; j_gene: TRBJ1-5; abundance: .; d_gene: .; v_gene: TRBV7-2
CDR3aa: CASSLVLSGDSYEQYF; CDR3nt: TGCGCCAGCAGCTTGGTTTTGTCGGGGGATTCCTACGAGCAGTACTTC; j_gene: TRBJ2-7; abundance: few; d_gene: .; v_gene: TRBV5-1
CDR3aa: CASSVAALSSTDTQYF; CDR3nt: TGTGCCAGCAGCGTAGCGGCTCTGTCTAGCACAGATACGCAGTATTTT; j_gene: TRBJ2-3; abundance: .; d_gene: .; v_gene: TRBV9
CDR3aa: CASLPGENTGELFF; CDR3nt: TGTGCCAGCCTACCGGGGGAGAACACCGGGGAGCTGTTTTTT; j_gene: TRBJ2-2; abundance: .; d_gene: .; v_gene: TRBV2
CDR3aa: CASSLGTSGWNEQFF; CDR3nt: TGTGCCAGCAGCCTAGGGACTAGCGGATGGAATGAGCAGTTCTTC; j_gene: TRBJ2-1; abundance: once; d_gene: TRBD2; v_gene: TRBV11-3
CDR3aa: CASRPGSGSEQFF; CDR3nt: TGCGCCAGCAGGCCAGGGTCAGGGAGTGAGCAGTTCTTC; j_gene: TRBJ2-1; abundance: .; d_gene: .; v_gene: TRBV10-2
CDR3aa: CASSDSSGRRTDEQFF; CDR3nt: TGTGCCAGCAGCGACTCTAGCGGGAGGAGGACGGATGAGCAGTTCTTC; j_gene: TRBJ2-1; abundance: once; d_gene: TRBD2; v_gene: TRBV11-3